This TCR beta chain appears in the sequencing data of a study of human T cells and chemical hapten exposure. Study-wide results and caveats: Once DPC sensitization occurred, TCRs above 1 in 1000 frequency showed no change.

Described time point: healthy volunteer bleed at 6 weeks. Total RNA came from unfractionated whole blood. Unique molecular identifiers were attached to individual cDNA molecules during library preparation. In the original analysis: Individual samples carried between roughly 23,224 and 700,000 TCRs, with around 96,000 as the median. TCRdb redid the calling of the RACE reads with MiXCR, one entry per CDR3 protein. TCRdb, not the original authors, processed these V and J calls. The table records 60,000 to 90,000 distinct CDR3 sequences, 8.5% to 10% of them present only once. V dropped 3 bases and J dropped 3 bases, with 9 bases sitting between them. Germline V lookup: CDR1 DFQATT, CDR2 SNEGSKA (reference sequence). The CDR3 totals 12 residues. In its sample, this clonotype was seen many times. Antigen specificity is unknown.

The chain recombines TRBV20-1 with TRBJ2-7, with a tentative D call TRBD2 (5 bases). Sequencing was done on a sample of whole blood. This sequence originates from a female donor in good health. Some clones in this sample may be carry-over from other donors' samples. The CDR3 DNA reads TGCAGTGCTAGTGGGAGTTACTACGAGCAGTACTTC. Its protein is CSASGSYYEQYF.